This T cell receptor beta chain was recorded in a study of T cells after yellow fever vaccination. Overall study: Preparation of fractions with low cell numbers was performed using SMART-Seq v4 Ultra Low Input.

Via MiXCR, TCRdb re-called the 5' RACE reads, giving one row per CDR3 protein. The repertoire holds 150,000 to 200,000 distinct CDR3 sequences, with around 9.3% as singletons. The germline V gene has CDR1 SGHVS and CDR2 FQNEAQ. This CDR3 spans 15 amino acids. The ends were cut back, 1 base at V and 5 bases at J, with 14 bases in the middle. This chain uses TRBV7-8 with TRBJ1-1, with D maybe TRBD1 (5 bases). This receptor was identified in a man aged 18-30 years who received the YFV17D yellow fever vaccine. The sample in question was CD8+ T cells sorted from PBMCs, obtained 45 days after the yellow fever booster vaccination. CDR3 protein: CASSLVVGTGTEAFF. Written as DNA, the CDR3 is TGTGCCAGCAGCTTAGTGGTAGGGACGGGGACTGAAGCTTTCTTT. Complete variable domain (other parts from reference TRBV7-8 and TRBJ1-1): GAGVSQSPRYKVAKRGQDVALRCDPISGHVSLFWYQQALGQGPEFLTYFQNEAQLDKSGLPSDRFFAERPEGSVSTLKIQRTQQEDSAVYLCASSLVVGTGTEAFFGQGTRLTVV.